This TCR beta chain is from a study of regulatory T cells in long-lasting Graves disease. The study, taken as a whole, reports: Sampling was limited to peripheral blood rather than thyroid tissue.

This clonotype was seen many times. Antigen unknown. To make TCR beta libraries, researchers used iRepertoire HTBI primers and Arm-PCR of CDR3 regions. TCRdb used MiXCR to reprocess the multiplex PCR reads, holding one entry per CDR3 protein. Counted here are fewer than 450,000 distinct CDR3 sequences, approximately 16% occurring once; the ten biggest clones make up 7.8%. The time point here: newly diagnosed GD, antithyroid drugs for less than 3 months. PBMC RNA was the source of the TCR library. The ends were cut back, 3 bases at V and 2 bases at J, with 12 bases in the middle. Germline assignment: CDR1 ENHRY and CDR2 SYGVKD. The CDR3 consists of 15 residues. This same sample was also part of a study on T cells in Graves' hyperthyroidism and ophthalmopathy. That publication notes: Most clonotypes expanded in the thyroid (above 0.001) were also present in blood.

The J gene is TRBJ2-3, the V gene TRBV10-3; TRBD2 might be the D (6 bases). This sample comprised peripheral blood mononuclear cells (PBMCs), obtained at new diagnosis, from a patient treated with antithyroid drugs. This TCR derives from a woman aged 40 to 50 with Graves disease. The chain's CDR3 is CAISDGAGSTDTQYF. The CDR3 DNA is TGTGCCATCAGTGACGGCGCGGGATCCACAGATACGCAGTATTTT.